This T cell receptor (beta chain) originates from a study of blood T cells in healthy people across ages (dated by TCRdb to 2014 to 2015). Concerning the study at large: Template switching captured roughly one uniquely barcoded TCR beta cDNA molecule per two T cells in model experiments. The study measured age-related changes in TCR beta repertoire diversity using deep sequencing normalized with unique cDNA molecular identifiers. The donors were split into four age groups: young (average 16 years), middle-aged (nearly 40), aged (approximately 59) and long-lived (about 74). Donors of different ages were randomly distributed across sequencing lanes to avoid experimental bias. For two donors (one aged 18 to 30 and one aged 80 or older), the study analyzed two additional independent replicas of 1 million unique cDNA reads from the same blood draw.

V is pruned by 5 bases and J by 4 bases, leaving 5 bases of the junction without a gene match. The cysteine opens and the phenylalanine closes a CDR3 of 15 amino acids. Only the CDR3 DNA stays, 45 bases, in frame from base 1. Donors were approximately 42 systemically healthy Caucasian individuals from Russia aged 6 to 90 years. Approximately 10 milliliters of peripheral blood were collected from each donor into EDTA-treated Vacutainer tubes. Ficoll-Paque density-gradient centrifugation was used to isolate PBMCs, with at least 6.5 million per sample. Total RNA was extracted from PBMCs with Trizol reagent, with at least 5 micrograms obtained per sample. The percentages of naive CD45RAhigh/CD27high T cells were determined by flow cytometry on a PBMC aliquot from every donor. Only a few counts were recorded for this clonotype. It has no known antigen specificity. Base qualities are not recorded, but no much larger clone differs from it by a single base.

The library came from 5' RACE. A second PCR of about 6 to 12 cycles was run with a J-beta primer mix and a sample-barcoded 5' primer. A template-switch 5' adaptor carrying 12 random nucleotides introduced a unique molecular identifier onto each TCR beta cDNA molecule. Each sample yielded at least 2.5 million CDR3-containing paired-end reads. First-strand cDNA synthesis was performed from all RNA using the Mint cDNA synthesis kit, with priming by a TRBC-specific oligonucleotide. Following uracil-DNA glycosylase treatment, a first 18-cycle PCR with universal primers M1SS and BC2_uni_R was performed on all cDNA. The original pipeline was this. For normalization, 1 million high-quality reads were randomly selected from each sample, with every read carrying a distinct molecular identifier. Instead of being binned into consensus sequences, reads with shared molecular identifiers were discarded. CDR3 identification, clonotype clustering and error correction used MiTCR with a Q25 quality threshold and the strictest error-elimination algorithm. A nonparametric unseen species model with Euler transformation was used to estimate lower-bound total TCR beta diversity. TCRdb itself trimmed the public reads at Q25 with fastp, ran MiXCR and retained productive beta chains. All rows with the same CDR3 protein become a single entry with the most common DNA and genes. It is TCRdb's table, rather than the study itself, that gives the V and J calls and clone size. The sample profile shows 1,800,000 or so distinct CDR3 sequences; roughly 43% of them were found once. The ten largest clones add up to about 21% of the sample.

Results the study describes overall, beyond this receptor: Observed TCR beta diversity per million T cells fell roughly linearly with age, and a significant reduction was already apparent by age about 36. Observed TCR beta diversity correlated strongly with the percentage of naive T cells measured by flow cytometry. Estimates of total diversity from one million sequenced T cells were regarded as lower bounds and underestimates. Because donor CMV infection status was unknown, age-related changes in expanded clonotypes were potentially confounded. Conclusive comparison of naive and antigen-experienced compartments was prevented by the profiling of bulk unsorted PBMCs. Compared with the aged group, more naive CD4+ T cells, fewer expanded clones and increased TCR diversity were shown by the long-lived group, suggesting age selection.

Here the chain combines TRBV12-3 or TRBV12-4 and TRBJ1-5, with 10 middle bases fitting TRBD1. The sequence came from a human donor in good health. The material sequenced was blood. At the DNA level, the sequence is TGTGCCAGCAGTCGACAGGGGGCGAGAAATCAGCCCCAGCATTTT. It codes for CASSRQGARNQPQHF.